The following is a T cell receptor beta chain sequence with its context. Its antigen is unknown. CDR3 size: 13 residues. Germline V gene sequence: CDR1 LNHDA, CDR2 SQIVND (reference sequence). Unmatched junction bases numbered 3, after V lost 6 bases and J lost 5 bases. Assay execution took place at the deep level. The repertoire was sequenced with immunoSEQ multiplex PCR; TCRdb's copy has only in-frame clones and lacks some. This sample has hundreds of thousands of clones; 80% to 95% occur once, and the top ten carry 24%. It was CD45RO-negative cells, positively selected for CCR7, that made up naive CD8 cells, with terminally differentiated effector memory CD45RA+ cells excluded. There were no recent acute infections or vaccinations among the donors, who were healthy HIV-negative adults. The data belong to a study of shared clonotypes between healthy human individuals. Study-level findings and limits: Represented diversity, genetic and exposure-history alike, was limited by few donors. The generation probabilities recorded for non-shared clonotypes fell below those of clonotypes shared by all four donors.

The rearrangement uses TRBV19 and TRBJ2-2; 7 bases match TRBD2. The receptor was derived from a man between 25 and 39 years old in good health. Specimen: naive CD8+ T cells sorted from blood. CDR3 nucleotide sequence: TGTGCCAGTAGCGGTAGCGGGACCGGGGAGCTGTTTTTT. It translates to CASSGSGTGELFF.